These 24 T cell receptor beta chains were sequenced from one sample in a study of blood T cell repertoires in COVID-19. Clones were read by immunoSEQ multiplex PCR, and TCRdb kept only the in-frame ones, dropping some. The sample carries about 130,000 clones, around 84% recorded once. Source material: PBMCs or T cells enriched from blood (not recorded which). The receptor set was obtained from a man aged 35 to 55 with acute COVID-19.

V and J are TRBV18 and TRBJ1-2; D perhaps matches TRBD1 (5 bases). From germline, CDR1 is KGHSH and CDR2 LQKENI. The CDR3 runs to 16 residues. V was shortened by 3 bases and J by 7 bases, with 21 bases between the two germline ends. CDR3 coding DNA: TGTGCCAGCTCACCCCAGGGCCGAGCAGGGATTGGTGGCTACACCTTC. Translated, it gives CASSPQGRAGIGGYTF.

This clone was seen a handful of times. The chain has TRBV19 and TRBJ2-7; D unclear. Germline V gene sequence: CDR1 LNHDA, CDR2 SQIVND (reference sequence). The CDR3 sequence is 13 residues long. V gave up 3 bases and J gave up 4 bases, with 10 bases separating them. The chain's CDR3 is CASSMSALYEQYF. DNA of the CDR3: TGTGCCAGTAGTATGTCAGCACTATACGAGCAGTACTTC.

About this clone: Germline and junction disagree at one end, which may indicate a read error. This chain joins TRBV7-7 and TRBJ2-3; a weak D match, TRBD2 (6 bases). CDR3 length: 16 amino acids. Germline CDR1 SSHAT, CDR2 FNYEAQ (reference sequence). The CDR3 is CASSLEVGGGTDTQYF. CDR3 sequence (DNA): TGTGCTAGCAGCTTAGAGGTCGGGGGTGGTACAGATACGCAGTATTTT. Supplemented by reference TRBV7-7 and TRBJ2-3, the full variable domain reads GAGVSQSPRYKVTKRGQDVTLRCDPISSHATLYWYQQALGQGPEFLTYFNYEAQPDKSGLPSDRFSAERPEGSISTLTIQRTEQRDSAMYRCASSLEVGGGTDTQYFGPGTRLTVL.

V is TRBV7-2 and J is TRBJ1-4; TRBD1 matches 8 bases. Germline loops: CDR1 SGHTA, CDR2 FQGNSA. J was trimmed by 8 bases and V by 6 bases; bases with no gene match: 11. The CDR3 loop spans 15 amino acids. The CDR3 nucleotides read TGTGCCAGCAGTTTCGGACAGGGACGGGGAGAAAAACTGTTTTTT. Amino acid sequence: CASSFGQGRGEKLFF.

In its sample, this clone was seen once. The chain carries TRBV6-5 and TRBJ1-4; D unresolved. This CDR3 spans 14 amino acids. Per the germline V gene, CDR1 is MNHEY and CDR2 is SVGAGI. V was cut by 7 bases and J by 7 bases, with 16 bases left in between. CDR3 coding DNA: TGTGCCAGCAACAACATGAGGAGGAGTGAAAAACTGTTTTTT. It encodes CASNNMRRSEKLFF.

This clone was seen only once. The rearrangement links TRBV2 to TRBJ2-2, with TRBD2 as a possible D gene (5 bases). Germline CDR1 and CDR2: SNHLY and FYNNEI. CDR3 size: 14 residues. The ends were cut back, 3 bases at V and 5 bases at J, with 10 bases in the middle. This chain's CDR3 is CASSEGGWTGELFF. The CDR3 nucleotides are TGTGCCAGCAGTGAGGGCGGGTGGACCGGGGAGCTGTTTTTT.

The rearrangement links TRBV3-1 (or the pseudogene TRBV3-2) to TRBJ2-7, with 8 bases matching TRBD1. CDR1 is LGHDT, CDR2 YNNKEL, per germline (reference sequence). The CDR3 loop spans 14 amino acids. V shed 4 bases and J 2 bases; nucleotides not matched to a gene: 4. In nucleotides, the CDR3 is TGTGCCAGCAGCCCCCTGACAGGGGCCTACGAGCAGTACTTC. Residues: CASSPLTGAYEQYF.

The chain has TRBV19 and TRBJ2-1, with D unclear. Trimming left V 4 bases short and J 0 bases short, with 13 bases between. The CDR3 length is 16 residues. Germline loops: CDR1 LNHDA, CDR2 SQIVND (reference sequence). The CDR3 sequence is CASSTLDPSSYNEQFF. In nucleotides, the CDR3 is TGTGCCAGTAGTACCCTTGACCCTAGCTCCTACAATGAGCAGTTCTTC.

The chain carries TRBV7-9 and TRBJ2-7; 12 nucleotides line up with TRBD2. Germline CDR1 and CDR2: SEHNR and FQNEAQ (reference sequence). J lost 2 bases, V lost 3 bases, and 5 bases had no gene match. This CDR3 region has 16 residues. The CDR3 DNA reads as TGTGCCAGCAGCTTGGTACCTAGCGGGAGGGCCTACGAGCAGTACTTC. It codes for CASSLVPSGRAYEQYF.

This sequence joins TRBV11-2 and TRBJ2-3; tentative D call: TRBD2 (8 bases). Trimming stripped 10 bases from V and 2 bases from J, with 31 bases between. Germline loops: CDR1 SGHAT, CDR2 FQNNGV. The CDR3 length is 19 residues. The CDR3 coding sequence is TGTGCCACCCGGAGGGGGCGGCGAGCGGGAGTGGCAGACACAGATACGCAGTATTTT. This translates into CATRRGRRAGVADTDTQYF.

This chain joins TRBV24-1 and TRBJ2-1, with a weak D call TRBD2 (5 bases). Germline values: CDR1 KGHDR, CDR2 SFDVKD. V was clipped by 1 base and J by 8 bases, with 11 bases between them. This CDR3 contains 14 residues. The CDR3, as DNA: TGTGCCACCAGTGATTTTTCGGGAATTCATGAGCAGTTCTTC. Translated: CATSDFSGIHEQFF.

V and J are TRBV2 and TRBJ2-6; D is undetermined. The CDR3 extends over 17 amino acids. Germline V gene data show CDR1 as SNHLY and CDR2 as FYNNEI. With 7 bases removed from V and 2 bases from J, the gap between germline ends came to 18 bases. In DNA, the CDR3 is TGTGCCAGCAATGACCCAGGCATAAGGCCTGGGGCCAACGTCCTGACTTTC. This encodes CASNDPGIRPGANVLTF.

CDR3 DNA sequence: TGTGCCAGCAGCCAAGACTTGACTAGCGGAACCTACGAGCAGTACTTC. Its protein is CASSQDLTSGTYEQYF. The chain links TRBV3-1 (or the pseudogene TRBV3-2) to TRBJ2-7; 9 nucleotides agree with TRBD2. In germline, CDR1 is LGHDT, CDR2 YNNKEL (reference sequence). The V gene end was trimmed by 0 bases and the J gene end by 2 bases; junction bases not matched to a gene: 5. The CDR3 length is 16 residues.

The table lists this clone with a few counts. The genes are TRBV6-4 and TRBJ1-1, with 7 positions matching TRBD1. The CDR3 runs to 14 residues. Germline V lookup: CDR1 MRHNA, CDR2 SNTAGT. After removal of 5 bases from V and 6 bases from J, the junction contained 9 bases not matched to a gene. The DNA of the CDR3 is TGTGCCAGCAGTATAATAGGGGGCGCATCTGAAGCTTTCTTT. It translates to CASSIIGGASEAFF.

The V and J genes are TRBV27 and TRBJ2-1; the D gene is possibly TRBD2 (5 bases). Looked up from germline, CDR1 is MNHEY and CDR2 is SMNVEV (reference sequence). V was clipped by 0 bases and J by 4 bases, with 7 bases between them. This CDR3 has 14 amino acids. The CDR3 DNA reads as TGTGCCAGCAGTTTATCGCGCGGGTACAATGAGCAGTTCTTC. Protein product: CASSLSRGYNEQFF.

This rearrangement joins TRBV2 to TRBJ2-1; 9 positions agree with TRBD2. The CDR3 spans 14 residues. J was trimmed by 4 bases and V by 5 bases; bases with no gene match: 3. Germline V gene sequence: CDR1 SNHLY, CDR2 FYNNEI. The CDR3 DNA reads TGTGCCAGCAGTAGGGCGGGAGGGTACAATGAGCAGTTCTTC. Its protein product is CASSRAGGYNEQFF.

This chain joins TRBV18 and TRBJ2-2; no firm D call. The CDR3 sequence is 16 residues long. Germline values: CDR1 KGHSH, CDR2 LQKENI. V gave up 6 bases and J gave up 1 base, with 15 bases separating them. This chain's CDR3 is CASSPQVTENTGELFF. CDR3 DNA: TGTGCCAGCTCCCCTCAGGTGACGGAGAACACCGGGGAGCTGTTTTTT.

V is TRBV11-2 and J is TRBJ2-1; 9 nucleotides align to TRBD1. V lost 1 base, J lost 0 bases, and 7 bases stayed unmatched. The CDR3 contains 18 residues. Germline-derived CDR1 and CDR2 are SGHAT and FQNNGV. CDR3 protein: CASSLVSGGQGSYNEQFF. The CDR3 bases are TGTGCCAGCAGCTTAGTTTCGGGGGGACAGGGCTCCTACAATGAGCAGTTCTTC.

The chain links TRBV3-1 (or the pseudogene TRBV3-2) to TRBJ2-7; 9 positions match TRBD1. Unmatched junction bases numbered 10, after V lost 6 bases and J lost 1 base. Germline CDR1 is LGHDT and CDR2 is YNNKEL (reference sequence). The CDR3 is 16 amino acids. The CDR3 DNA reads TGTGCCAGCAGTCCCGGGACAGGGAAGGGTTCCTACGAGCAGTACTTC. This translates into CASSPGTGKGSYEQYF.

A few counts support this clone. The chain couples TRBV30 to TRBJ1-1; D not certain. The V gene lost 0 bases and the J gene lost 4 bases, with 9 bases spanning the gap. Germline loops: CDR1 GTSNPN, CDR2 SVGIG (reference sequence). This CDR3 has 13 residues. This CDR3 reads CAWSVGGSTEAFF. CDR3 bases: TGTGCCTGGAGTGTAGGAGGGAGCACTGAAGCTTTCTTT.

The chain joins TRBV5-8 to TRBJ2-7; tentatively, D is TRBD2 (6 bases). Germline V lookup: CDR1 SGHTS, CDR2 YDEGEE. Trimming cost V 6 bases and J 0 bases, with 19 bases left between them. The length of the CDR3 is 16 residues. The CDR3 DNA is TGTGCCAGCACCCCCGAGAATAGCGGAGTCTCCTACGAGCAGTACTTC. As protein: CASTPENSGVSYEQYF.

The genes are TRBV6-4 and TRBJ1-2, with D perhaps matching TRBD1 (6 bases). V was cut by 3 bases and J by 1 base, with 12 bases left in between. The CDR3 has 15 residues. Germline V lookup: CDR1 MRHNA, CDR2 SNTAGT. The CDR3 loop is CASSEMGGLNYGYTF. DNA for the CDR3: TGTGCCAGCAGTGAAATGGGGGGGCTTAACTATGGCTACACCTTC.

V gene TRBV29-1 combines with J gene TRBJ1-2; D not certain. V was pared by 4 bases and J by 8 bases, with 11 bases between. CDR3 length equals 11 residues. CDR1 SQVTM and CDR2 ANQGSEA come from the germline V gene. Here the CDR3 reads CSVGANGGYTF. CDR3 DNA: TGCAGCGTTGGAGCCAACGGGGGCTACACCTTC.

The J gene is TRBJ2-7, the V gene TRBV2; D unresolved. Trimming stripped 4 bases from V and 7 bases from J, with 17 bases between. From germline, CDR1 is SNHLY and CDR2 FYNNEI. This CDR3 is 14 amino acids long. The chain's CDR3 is CASSGTVVFEEQYF. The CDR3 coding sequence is TGTGCCAGCAGTGGTACAGTTGTCTTCGAGGAGCAGTACTTC.